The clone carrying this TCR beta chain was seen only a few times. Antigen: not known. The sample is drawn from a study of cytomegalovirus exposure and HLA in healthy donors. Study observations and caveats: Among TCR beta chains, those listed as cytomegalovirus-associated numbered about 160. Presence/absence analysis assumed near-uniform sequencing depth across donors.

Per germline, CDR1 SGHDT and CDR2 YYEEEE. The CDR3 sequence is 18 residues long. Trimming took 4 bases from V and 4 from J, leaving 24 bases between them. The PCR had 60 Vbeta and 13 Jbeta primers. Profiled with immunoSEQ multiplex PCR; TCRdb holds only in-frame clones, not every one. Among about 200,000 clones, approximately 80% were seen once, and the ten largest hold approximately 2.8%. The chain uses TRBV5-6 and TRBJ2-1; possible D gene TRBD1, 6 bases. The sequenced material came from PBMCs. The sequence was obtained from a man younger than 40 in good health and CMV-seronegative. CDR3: CASSPIEGQLEGYNEQFF. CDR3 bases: TGTGCCAGCAGCCCAATAGAAGGACAGTTAGAGGGGTACAATGAGCAGTTCTTC.